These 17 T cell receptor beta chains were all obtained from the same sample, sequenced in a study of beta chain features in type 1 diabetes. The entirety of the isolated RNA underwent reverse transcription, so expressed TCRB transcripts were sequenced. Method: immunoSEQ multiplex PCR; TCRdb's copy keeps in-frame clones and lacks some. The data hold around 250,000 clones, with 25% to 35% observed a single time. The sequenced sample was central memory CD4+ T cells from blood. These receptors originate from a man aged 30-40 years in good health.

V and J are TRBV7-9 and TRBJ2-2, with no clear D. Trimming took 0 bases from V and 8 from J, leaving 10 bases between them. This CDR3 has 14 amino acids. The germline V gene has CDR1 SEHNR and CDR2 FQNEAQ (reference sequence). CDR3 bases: TGTGCCAGCAGCTTAGCTGGTCGGGTTGGGGAGCTGTTTTTT. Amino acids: CASSLAGRVGELFF.

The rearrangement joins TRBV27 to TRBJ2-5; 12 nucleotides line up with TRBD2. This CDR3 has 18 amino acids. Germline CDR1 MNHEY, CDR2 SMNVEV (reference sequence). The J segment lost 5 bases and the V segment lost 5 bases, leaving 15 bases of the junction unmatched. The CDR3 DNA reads TGTGCCAGCAGTCCCCGAAAAACGTCGACTAGCGGGAGTGAGACCCAGTACTTC. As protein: CASSPRKTSTSGSETQYF.

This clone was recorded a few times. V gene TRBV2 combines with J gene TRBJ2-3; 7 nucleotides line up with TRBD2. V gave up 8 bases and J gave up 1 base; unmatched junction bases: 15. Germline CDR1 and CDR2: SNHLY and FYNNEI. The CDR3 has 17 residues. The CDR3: CASSSPLEGGRTDTQYF. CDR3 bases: TGTGCCAGCTCATCCCCGTTGGAGGGAGGGCGCACAGATACGCAGTATTTT.

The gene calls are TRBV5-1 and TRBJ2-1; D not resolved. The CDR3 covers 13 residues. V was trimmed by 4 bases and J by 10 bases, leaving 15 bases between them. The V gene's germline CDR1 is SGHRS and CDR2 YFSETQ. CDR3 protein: CASSIRPVGEQFF. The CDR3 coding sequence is TGCGCCAGCAGCATCAGGCCGGTTGGGGAGCAGTTCTTC.

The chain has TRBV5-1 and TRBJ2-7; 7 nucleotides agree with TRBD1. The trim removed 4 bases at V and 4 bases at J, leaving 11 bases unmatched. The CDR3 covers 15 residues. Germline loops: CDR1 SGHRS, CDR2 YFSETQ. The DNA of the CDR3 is TGCGCCAGCAGCCCCGGGACAGACAGAGGTTACGAGCAGTACTTC. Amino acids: CASSPGTDRGYEQYF.

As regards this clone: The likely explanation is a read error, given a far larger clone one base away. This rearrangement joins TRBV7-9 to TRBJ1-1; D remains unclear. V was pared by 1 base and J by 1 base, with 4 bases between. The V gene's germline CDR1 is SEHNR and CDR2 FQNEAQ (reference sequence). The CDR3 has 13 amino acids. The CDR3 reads CASSLETNTEAFF. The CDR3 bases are TGTGCCAGCAGCTTAGAGACGAACACTGAAGCTTTCTTT.

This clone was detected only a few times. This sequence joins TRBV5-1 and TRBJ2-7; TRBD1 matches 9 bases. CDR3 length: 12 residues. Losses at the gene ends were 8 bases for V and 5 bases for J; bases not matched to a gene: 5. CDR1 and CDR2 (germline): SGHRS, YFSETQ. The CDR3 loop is CARTDRGHEQYF. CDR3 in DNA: TGCGCCAGAACGGACAGGGGCCACGAGCAGTACTTC.

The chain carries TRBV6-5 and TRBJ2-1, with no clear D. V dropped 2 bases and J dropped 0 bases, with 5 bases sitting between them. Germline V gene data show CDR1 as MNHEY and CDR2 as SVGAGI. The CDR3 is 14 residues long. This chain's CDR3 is CASSYRSSYNEQFF. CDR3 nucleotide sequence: TGTGCCAGCAGTTACAGGAGCTCCTACAATGAGCAGTTCTTC.

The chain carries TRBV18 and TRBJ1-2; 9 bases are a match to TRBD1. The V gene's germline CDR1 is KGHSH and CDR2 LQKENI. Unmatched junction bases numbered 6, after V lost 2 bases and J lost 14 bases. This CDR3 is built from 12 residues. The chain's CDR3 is CASSPGQGILTF. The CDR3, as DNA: TGTGCCAGCTCACCAGGACAGGGGATTTTGACCTTC.

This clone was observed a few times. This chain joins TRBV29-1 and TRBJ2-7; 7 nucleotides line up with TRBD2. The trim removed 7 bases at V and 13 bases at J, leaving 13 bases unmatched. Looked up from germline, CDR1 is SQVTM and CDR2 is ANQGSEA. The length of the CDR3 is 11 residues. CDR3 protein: CSAADGGDPYF. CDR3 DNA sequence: TGCAGCGCTGCCGATGGGGGGGACCCCTACTTC.

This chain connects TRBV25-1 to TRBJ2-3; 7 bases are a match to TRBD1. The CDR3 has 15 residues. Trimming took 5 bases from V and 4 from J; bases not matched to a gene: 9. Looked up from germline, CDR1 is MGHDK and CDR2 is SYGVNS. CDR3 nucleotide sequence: TGTGCCAGCAGTTCCCGACAGGGTGTTGCAGATACGCAGTATTTT. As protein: CASSSRQGVADTQYF.

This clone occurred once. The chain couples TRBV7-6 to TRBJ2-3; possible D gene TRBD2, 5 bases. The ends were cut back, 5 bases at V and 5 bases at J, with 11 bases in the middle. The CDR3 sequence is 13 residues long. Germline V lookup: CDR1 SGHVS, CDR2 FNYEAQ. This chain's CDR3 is CASSTRSGDTQYF. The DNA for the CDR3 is TGTGCCAGCAGCACTAGGTCAGGAGATACGCAGTATTTT. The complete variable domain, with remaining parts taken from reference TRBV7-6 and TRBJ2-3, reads GAGVSQSPRYKVTKRGQDVALRCDPISGHVSLYWYRQALGQGPEFLTYFNYEAQQDKSGLPNDRFSAERPEGSISTLTIQRTEQRDSAMYRCASSTRSGDTQYFGPGTRLTVL.

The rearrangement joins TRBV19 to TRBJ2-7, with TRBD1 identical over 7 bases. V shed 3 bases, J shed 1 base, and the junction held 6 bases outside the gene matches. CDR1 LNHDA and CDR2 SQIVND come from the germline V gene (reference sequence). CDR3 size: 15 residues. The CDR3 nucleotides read TGTGCCAGTAGTATGACAGGGTCTAGGTCCTACGAGCAGTACTTC. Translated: CASSMTGSRSYEQYF.

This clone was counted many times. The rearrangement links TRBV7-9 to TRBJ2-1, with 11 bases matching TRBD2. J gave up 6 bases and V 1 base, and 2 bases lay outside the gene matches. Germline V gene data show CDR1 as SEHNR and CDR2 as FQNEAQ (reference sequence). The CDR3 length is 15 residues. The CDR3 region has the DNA TGTGCCAGCAGCTTAGTACTAGCGGGAGCCAATGAGCAGTTCTTC. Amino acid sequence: CASSLVLAGANEQFF.

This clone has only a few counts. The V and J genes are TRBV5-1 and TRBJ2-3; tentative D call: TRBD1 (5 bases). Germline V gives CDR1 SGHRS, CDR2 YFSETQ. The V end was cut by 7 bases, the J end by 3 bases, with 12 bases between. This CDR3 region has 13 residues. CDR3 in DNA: TGCGCCAGCTCAAATCAGGGAACAGATACGCAGTATTTT. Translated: CASSNQGTDTQYF.

CDR3 nucleotides: TGTGCCTGGCAGGGACCGAAAGAGACCCAGTACTTC. Its protein product is CAWQGPKETQYF. The chain couples TRBV30 to TRBJ2-5, with D possibly being TRBD1 or TRBD2 (5 bases each). Per germline, CDR1 GTSNPN and CDR2 SVGIG (reference sequence). The CDR3 is made up of 12 amino acids. Deletions cut 5 bases from V and 3 bases from J, with 10 bases between. The full variable domain, completed using reference TRBV30 and TRBJ2-5, is SQTIHQWPATLVQPVGSPLSLECTVEGTSNPNLYWYRQAAGRGLQLLFYSVGIGQISSEVPQNLSASRPQDRQFILSSKKLLLSDSGFYLCAWQGPKETQYFGPGTRLLVL.

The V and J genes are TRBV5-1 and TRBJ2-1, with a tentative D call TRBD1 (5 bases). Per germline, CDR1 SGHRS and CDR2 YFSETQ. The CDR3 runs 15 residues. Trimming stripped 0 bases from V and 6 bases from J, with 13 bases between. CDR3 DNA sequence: TGCGCCAGCAGCTTGGGGATGGGGCAGCTCAATGAGCAGTTCTTC. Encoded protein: CASSLGMGQLNEQFF.